This TCR beta chain stems from a study of blood T cell repertoires in COVID-19. Study background: COVID-19 samples from acute and convalescent phases originated in the United States, Italy and Spain.

The V end lost 4 bases, the J end lost 4 bases, and 17 bases lay between the germline ends. The CDR3 extends over 15 amino acids. CDR1 is MDHEN and CDR2 is SYDVKM in the germline V gene. Using immunoSEQ multiplex PCR, the repertoire was profiled, and TCRdb retains in-frame clones only, with some absent. The table lists approximately 330,000 clones, roughly 87% of them singletons. The origin of this receptor is a man between 25 and 39 years old with COVID-19, enrolled during active disease. Specimen: peripheral blood. The J gene is TRBJ2-7, the V gene TRBV28; perhaps TRBD1 as D (6 bases). CDR3 sequence (DNA): TGTGCCAGCAGTTCGGCCACACAGACAGGTTACGAGCAGTACTTC. Translation: CASSSATQTGYEQYF.